The 9 T cell receptor beta chains below come from one sample, sequenced in a study of identical twins. TCRdb reprocessed the 5' RACE reads via MiXCR and lists one record per CDR3 protein. The repertoire holds about 720,000 distinct CDR3 sequences, around 8.3% seen once, with approximately 0.96% in the top ten. A further study also used this sample, focusing on yellow fever vaccine responses in identical twins.

The sample comprised PBMCs. The source is a woman aged 18-30 years in good health.

The chain links TRBV30 to TRBJ2-5, with no clear D. The CDR3 extends over 11 amino acids. Per germline, CDR1 GTSNPN and CDR2 SVGIG (reference sequence). Between the trimmed V and J ends, which lost 0 bases and 3 bases, there was a span of 2 bases. The CDR3 region is CAWSVKETQYF. The CDR3 DNA follows: TGTGCCTGGAGTGTAAAAGAGACCCAGTACTTC.

This clonotype was seen many times. This chain uses TRBV20-1 with TRBJ2-3; 9 bases match TRBD2. With V trimmed by 0 bases and J by 6 bases, 10 bases remained unmatched. The CDR3 covers 16 residues. Per the germline V gene, CDR1 is DFQATT and CDR2 is SNEGSKA (reference sequence). The CDR3 sequence: CSARDGGIAGVDTQYF. CDR3 nucleotides: TGCAGTGCTAGAGATGGTGGGATAGCGGGAGTGGATACGCAGTATTTT.

The chain uses TRBV29-1 and TRBJ2-2, with 10 bases identical to TRBD2. Germline-derived CDR1 and CDR2 are SQVTM and ANQGSEA. This CDR3 is 13 amino acids long. After removal of 7 bases from V and 4 bases from J, the junction contained 3 bases not matched to a gene. The CDR3 DNA reads as TGCAGCGGCCTAGCGGGAGCCACCGGGGAGCTGTTTTTT. It is translated as CSGLAGATGELFF.

The gene calls are TRBV21-1 and TRBJ2-7; the D segment call TRBD1 is taken from the table without a DNA check. TRBV21-1 is designated a pseudogene. The CDR3 is made up of 14 amino acids. In DNA, the CDR3 is TGTGCCAGCAGCAAACCGGGACAGGGGGGCGAGCAGTACTTC. Protein: CASSKPGQGGEQYF.

This clonotype was seen more than once but under ten times. The J gene is TRBJ1-5, the V gene TRBV28; 10 nucleotides match TRBD1. This CDR3 comprises 16 residues. J was trimmed by 7 bases and V by 6 bases; bases with no gene match: 12. CDR1 MDHEN and CDR2 SYDVKM come from the germline V gene. The DNA for the CDR3 is TGTGCCAGCAGGGGCGACAGGGGGCGAGGGAGGCAGCCCCAGCATTTT. Its protein product is CASRGDRGRGRQPQHF.

In this sample, this clonotype turned up a few times. The chain joins TRBV6-5 to TRBJ2-3; D is tentatively TRBD1 or TRBD2 (5 bases each). CDR1 is MNHEY, CDR2 SVGAGI, per germline. Between the trimmed V and J ends, which lost 1 base and 2 bases, there was a span of 7 bases. This CDR3 is 14 amino acids long. CDR3 in DNA: TGTGCCAGCAGTTACTTCGGGACCACAGATACGCAGTATTTT. The encoded protein is CASSYFGTTDTQYF.

The table lists this clonotype with a few counts. This sequence joins TRBV5-1 and TRBJ2-3, with 13 bases lining up with TRBD2. Trimming at V came to 10 bases and at J to 0 bases, leaving 11 bases not matched to a gene. Germline lookup yields CDR1 SGHRS and CDR2 YFSETQ. This CDR3 contains 17 residues. CDR3 amino acids: CAERSGLAGESTDTQYF. As DNA, the CDR3 is TGCGCCGAGCGGAGCGGACTAGCGGGAGAGAGCACAGATACGCAGTATTTT.

The table lists this clonotype with many counts. This chain uses TRBV12-3 or TRBV12-4 with TRBJ2-1; D ambiguous. This CDR3 has 12 amino acids. Trimming cost V 3 bases and J 4 bases, with 4 bases left between them. CDR3 sequence (DNA): TGTGCCAGCAGTTTGCAGTACAATGAGCAGTTCTTC. Amino acids: CASSLQYNEQFF.

This chain links TRBV5-3 with TRBJ2-2, with a weak D call TRBD2 (5 bases). TRBV5-3 is noted as an ORF with a role that remains uncertain. This CDR3 spans 17 amino acids. Trimming cost V 1 base and J 0 bases, with 13 bases left between them. The CDR3 region is CARSLLVRVPNTGELFF. The DNA for the CDR3 is TGTGCCAGAAGCTTGTTGGTGAGGGTACCGAACACCGGGGAGCTGTTTTTT.